Below are 12 T cell receptor beta chains sequenced from a single sample in a study of T cell responses to AZD1222 COVID-19 vaccine. Method: immunoSEQ multiplex PCR; TCRdb's copy keeps in-frame clones and lacks some. The data show 140,000 to 150,000 clones, 82% seen once. Sequencing was performed on peripheral blood, taken on day 0 of MenACWY control vaccination. All receptors come from an adult in good health.

About this clone itself: Other nucleotide sequences from this sample produce the same CDR3. V is TRBV6-5 and J is TRBJ1-3, with 7 bases matching TRBD1. J lost 4 bases, V lost 0 bases, and 3 bases had no gene match. The CDR3 is 15 amino acids. CDR1 and CDR2 (germline): MNHEY, SVGAGI. The CDR3 loop is CASSYSQGSGNTIYF. Here the CDR3 DNA reads TGTGCCAGCAGTTACTCACAGGGGTCGGGAAACACCATATATTTT.

This clone has just one count. The chain links TRBV7-3 to TRBJ1-3; D not certain. The CDR3 has 13 residues. The germline gives CDR1 SGHTA, CDR2 FQGTGA. V shed 7 bases and J shed 4 bases, with 11 bases lying between them. The CDR3 here is CASKGDGGNTIYF. As DNA, the CDR3 is TGTGCCAGCAAAGGAGACGGAGGAAACACCATATATTTT.

In its sample, this clone was seen a few times. The CDR3 region is CASSSRGVETQYF. CDR3 in DNA: TGTGCCAGCAGCTCCCGGGGCGTAGAGACCCAGTACTTC. The V call is TRBV13, the J call TRBJ2-5; TRBD1 or TRBD2 may be the D gene (5 bases each). Germline V gene data show CDR1 as PRHDT and CDR2 as FYEKMQ (reference sequence). V lost 4 bases, J lost 4 bases, and 10 bases lay in between. The CDR3 sequence is 13 residues long.

The chain links TRBV3-1 (or the pseudogene TRBV3-2) to TRBJ2-1, with TRBD2 matching 9 bases. This CDR3 contains 15 residues. Trimming took 2 bases from V and 9 from J; bases not matched to a gene: 8. Germline CDR1 LGHDT, CDR2 YNNKEL (reference sequence). As DNA, the CDR3 is TGTGCCAGCAGCCAACAGGGCGGGGGGGCCGGTGAGCAGTTCTTC. Translated, it gives CASSQQGGGAGEQFF.

The chain couples TRBV5-4 to TRBJ2-3; 10 bases align to TRBD2. Germline loops: CDR1 SGHNT, CDR2 YYREEE (reference sequence). The J segment lost 4 bases and the V segment lost 3 bases, leaving 2 bases of the junction unmatched. This CDR3 region has 14 residues. The DNA of the CDR3 is TGTGCCAGCAGCTCCGGGACTAGCGCAGATACGCAGTATTTT. Protein product: CASSSGTSADTQYF.

The chain links TRBV7-9 to TRBJ1-1; 8 bases fit TRBD1. The CDR3 has 15 amino acids. Per germline, CDR1 SEHNR and CDR2 FQNEAQ (reference sequence). Trimming at V came to 5 bases and at J to 1 base, leaving 6 bases not matched to a gene. CDR3 protein: CASSLWTGRNTEAFF. The CDR3 DNA follows: TGTGCCAGCAGCCTGTGGACAGGGCGGAACACTGAAGCTTTCTTT.

V and J are TRBV6-1 and TRBJ1-3, with 7 bases identical to TRBD1. Germline assignment: CDR1 MNHNS and CDR2 SASEGT. V shed 4 bases and J 2 bases; nucleotides not matched to a gene: 11. The CDR3 contains 17 residues. The CDR3 region is CASSAKILTGTGNTIYF. For the CDR3, the DNA is TGTGCCAGCAGTGCGAAGATTTTGACAGGGACTGGAAACACCATATATTTT.

The rearrangement links TRBV5-4 to TRBJ2-4, with a weak D call TRBD1 (6 bases). CDR1 and CDR2 (germline): SGHNT, YYREEE (reference sequence). V lost 4 bases and J lost 7, with 12 bases in between. This CDR3 comprises 13 residues. The chain's CDR3 is CASSPGTKNIQYF. The CDR3 nucleotides are TGTGCCAGCAGCCCCGGGACAAAGAACATTCAGTACTTC.

CDR3 coding DNA: TGTGCCAGCAGCTTATCGGTGACCCAGTACTTC. This encodes CASSLSVTQYF. This chain uses TRBV11-2 with TRBJ2-5; D is unclear. CDR3 length: 11 residues. Trimming left V 2 bases short and J 7 bases short, with 5 bases between. Looked up from germline, CDR1 is SGHAT and CDR2 is FQNNGV.

The CDR3 coding sequence is TGTGCCACCGGACAGGGGCCGGGCTACACCTTC. As protein: CATGQGPGYTF. The V gene is TRBV28, the J gene TRBJ1-2, with TRBD1 matching over 9 bases. Germline-derived CDR1 and CDR2 are MDHEN and SYDVKM. With 10 bases clipped from V and 8 bases from J, the junction kept 5 bases outside the gene matches. This CDR3 is 11 amino acids long.

Comment on this clone: Other DNA sequences in the sample encode the same CDR3. J is TRBJ2-3 and V is TRBV29-1, with D possibly TRBD2 on 6 matching bases. The CDR3 loop spans 13 amino acids. Germline V CDR1 and CDR2: SQVTM, ANQGSEA. V dropped 4 bases and J dropped 0 bases, with 8 bases sitting between them. CDR3 in amino acids: CSVVGGSTDTQYF. CDR3 nucleotide sequence: TGCAGCGTTGTGGGGGGTAGCACAGATACGCAGTATTTT.

This clone has a handful of counts. Here the CDR3 reads CASEQGINTEAFF. CDR3 nucleotides: TGTGCCAGCGAACAGGGCATTAACACTGAAGCTTTCTTT. The chain carries TRBV7-9 and TRBJ1-1; perhaps TRBD1 as D (6 bases). From germline, CDR1 is SEHNR and CDR2 FQNEAQ (reference sequence). This CDR3 spans 13 amino acids. V was clipped by 8 bases and J by 2 bases, with 12 bases between them.